This passage covers 25 T cell receptor beta chains from one sample sequenced in a study of long-term antiretroviral therapy in people with HIV. Run at survey level, the immunoSEQ assay was version v3.0. The assay was immunoSEQ multiplex PCR, and TCRdb's table has in-frame clones only and misses some. Of tens of thousands of clones listed, 75% to 85% are singletons. The input for sequencing was unsorted PBMCs, taken 1.9 years after starting antiretroviral therapy. Source of these receptors: a man aged 18 to 29 with HIV.

The chain is built from TRBV4-1 and TRBJ1-5, with a weak D call TRBD1 (5 bases). CDR1 MGHRA and CDR2 YSYEKL come from the germline V gene. Trimming removed 0 bases at V and 8 bases at J, with 14 bases between. The CDR3 is 15 residues long. DNA of the CDR3: TGCGCCAGCAGCCAAGATGGGGGTCCGAGGGAGCCCCAGCATTTT. It is translated as CASSQDGGPREPQHF.

V and J are TRBV28 and TRBJ2-2, with 9 bases aligning to TRBD1. J was trimmed by 6 bases and V by 10 bases; bases with no gene match: 6. There are 13 residues in the CDR3. Germline V gene data show CDR1 as MDHEN and CDR2 as SYDVKM. This chain's CDR3 is CATRTGEAGELFF. In DNA, the CDR3 is TGTGCCACCAGGACAGGGGAAGCCGGGGAGCTGTTTTTT.

V gene TRBV2 combines with J gene TRBJ1-5, with a weak D call TRBD1 (5 bases). CDR3 length equals 15 residues. The germline gives CDR1 SNHLY, CDR2 FYNNEI. V lost 1 base and J lost 2, with 9 bases in between. For the CDR3, the DNA is TGTGCCAGCAGTGAAGGTGGGGGGGGCAATCAGCCCCAGCATTTT. Translated: CASSEGGGGNQPQHF.

The chain carries TRBV27 and TRBJ2-7, with D unclear. V dropped 5 bases and J dropped 0 bases, with 23 bases sitting between them. Germline lookup yields CDR1 MNHEY and CDR2 SMNVEV (reference sequence). This CDR3 is 18 amino acids long. The DNA for the CDR3 is TGTGCCAGCAGTCCCTCAGTCGGAGAGGCCGTCCACTCCTACGAGCAGTACTTC. Translating it yields CASSPSVGEAVHSYEQYF.

CDR3 DNA: TGTGCCAGCAGCGTAGAGTACACGTCCACAGATACGCAGTATTTT. Its protein is CASSVEYTSTDTQYF. The J gene is TRBJ2-3, the V gene TRBV9; no clear D gene. Between the trimmed V and J ends, which lost 0 bases and 2 bases, there was a span of 10 bases. The CDR3 is 15 residues long. Germline CDR1 and CDR2: SGDLS and YYNGEE. The variable domain in full, completed from reference TRBV9 and TRBJ2-3, reads DSGVTQTPKHLITATGQRVTLRCSPRSGDLSVYWYQQSLDQGLQFLIQYYNGEERAKGNILERFSAQQFPDLHSELNLSSLELGDSALYFCASSVEYTSTDTQYFGPGTRLTVL.

The chain employs TRBV6-1 and TRBJ1-1; D is uncertain. This CDR3 has 14 residues. Trimming removed 1 base at V and 1 base at J, with 7 bases between. Germline lookup yields CDR1 MNHNS and CDR2 SASEGT. In DNA, the CDR3 is TGTGCCAGCAGTGAAGGAGCGGAGAACACTGAAGCTTTCTTT. Translated, it gives CASSEGAENTEAFF.

J is TRBJ2-7 and V is TRBV6-1; the D gene is possibly TRBD2 (5 bases). V lost 3 bases and J 4 bases, leaving 19 bases between the germline ends. The germline V gene has CDR1 MNHNS and CDR2 SASEGT. The CDR3 has 16 residues. The CDR3 DNA reads as TGTGCCAGCAGTGAGAGGGCTGGGGTCGAAGGGTACGAGCAGTACGTC. Translated, it gives CASSERAGVEGYEQYV.

This chain joins TRBV5-5 and TRBJ1-2, with no clear D. The V and J ends lost 2 bases and 6 bases respectively, with 14 bases between them. This CDR3 has 14 amino acids. Germline V CDR1 and CDR2: SGHKS, YYEKEE (reference sequence). The CDR3: CASSFGTATDGYTF. In nucleotides, the CDR3 is TGTGCCAGCAGCTTCGGTACAGCCACCGATGGCTACACCTTC. Variable domain in full (rest from reference TRBV5-5 and TRBJ1-2): DAGVTQSPTHLIKTRGQQVTLRCSPISGHKSVSWYQQVLGQGPQFIFQYYEKEERGRGNFPDRFSARQFPNYSSELNVNALLLGDSALYLCASSFGTATDGYTFGSGTRLTVV.

CDR3 bases: TGCGCCAGCAGCTTGGACAGTGAGAACACTGAAGCTTTCTTT. Translation gives CASSLDSENTEAFF. The chain combines TRBV5-1 with TRBJ1-1; unclear D gene. This CDR3 is 14 amino acids long. Germline values: CDR1 SGHRS, CDR2 YFSETQ. The V and J ends lost 0 bases and 1 base respectively, with 7 bases between them.

This clone was picked up a small number of times. The chain recombines TRBV28 with TRBJ2-1, with unresolved D. V lost 5 bases and J lost 10, with 6 bases in between. Germline assignment: CDR1 MDHEN and CDR2 SYDVKM. This CDR3 has 10 residues. Written as DNA, the CDR3 is TGTGCCAGCAGTCTCAACGAGCAGTTCTTC. This gives the protein CASSLNEQFF.

This chain joins TRBV28 and TRBJ1-2; tentatively, D is TRBD1 (5 bases). The CDR3 covers 13 residues. Germline CDR1 and CDR2: MDHEN and SYDVKM. Trimming cost V 7 bases and J 3 bases, with 12 bases left between them. CDR3 sequence: CASTPTGDYGYTF. CDR3 coding DNA: TGTGCCAGCACCCCCACGGGGGACTATGGCTACACCTTC.

The CDR3 reads CASSLGTSEAFF. CDR3 nucleotides: TGCGCCAGCAGCCTTGGGACCTCTGAAGCTTTCTTT. This chain connects TRBV5-1 to TRBJ1-1, with a possible D match to TRBD1 (5 bases). V was cut by 4 bases and J by 6 bases, with 10 bases left in between. Germline CDR1 reads SGHRS; CDR2 reads YFSETQ. The CDR3 contains 12 residues.

This clone was detected a few times. The chain combines TRBV9 with TRBJ2-2; possible D gene TRBD1, 6 bases. Germline loops: CDR1 SGDLS, CDR2 YYNGEE. The CDR3 consists of 14 residues. Trimming left V 6 bases short and J 1 base short, with 10 bases between. The CDR3 spells CASTSQGNTGELFF. CDR3 DNA: TGTGCCAGCACCTCACAGGGGAACACCGGGGAGCTGTTTTTT.

J is TRBJ2-7 and V is TRBV18; weak D call: TRBD1 (5 bases). Germline values: CDR1 KGHSH, CDR2 LQKENI. V lost 4 bases, J lost 4 bases, and 5 bases lay in between. The CDR3 spans 11 residues. CDR3 sequence (DNA): TGTGCCAGCTCACAGGGGTACGAGCAGTACTTC. Its translation is CASSQGYEQYF.

This clone was seen more than once but under ten times. This rearrangement joins TRBV6-5 to TRBJ1-5, with unresolved D. V was trimmed by 2 bases and J by 3 bases, leaving 8 bases between them. Germline lookup yields CDR1 MNHEY and CDR2 SVGAGI. This CDR3 is built from 14 residues. CDR3 coding DNA: TGTGCCAGCAGTTACGACGGTAACAATCAGCCCCAGCATTTT. Its translation is CASSYDGNNQPQHF.

The J gene is TRBJ1-3, the V gene TRBV5-1, with TRBD1 matching 7 bases. The V segment lost 2 bases and the J segment 0 bases; nucleotides outside the gene matches: 5. The CDR3 is made up of 16 amino acids. The germline gives CDR1 SGHRS, CDR2 YFSETQ. The CDR3 reads CASSLGGSSSGNTIYF. The CDR3 nucleotides are TGCGCCAGCAGCTTAGGGGGCTCCAGCTCTGGAAACACCATATATTTT.

V usage is TRBV5-1 and J usage is TRBJ1-5; D is ambiguous. This CDR3 region has 14 residues. Germline CDR1 reads SGHRS; CDR2 reads YFSETQ. Trimming took 0 bases from V and 4 from J, leaving 8 bases between them. In nucleotides, the CDR3 is TGCGCCAGCAGCTTGGTTGGCGGTAATCAGCCCCAGCATTTT. Protein product: CASSLVGGNQPQHF.

The chain carries TRBV7-2 and TRBJ1-3, with TRBD1 as a possible D gene (5 bases). The CDR3 has 14 residues. CDR1 and CDR2 (germline): SGHTA, FQGNSA. The V gene lost 10 bases and the J gene lost 0 bases, with 13 bases spanning the gap. As DNA, the CDR3 is TGTGCCACCGGGGTGAGGGGCTCTGGAAACACCATATATTTT. Translated, it gives CATGVRGSGNTIYF.

This chain connects TRBV6-1 to TRBJ2-1; D could derive from TRBD1 or TRBD2 (6 bases each). The germline gives CDR1 MNHNS, CDR2 SASEGT. The CDR3 consists of 16 residues. Trimming shortened V by 1 base and J by 7 bases, and 17 bases separated the two germline ends. The DNA of the CDR3 is TGTGCCAGCAGTGAAGATGGCATGTGGAGGGGGAATGAGCAGTTCTTC. Amino acid sequence: CASSEDGMWRGNEQFF.

The V gene is TRBV6-6, the J gene TRBJ1-4; D remains ambiguous. CDR3 length: 12 residues. Looked up from germline, CDR1 is MNHNY and CDR2 is SVGAGI (reference sequence). V was shortened by 8 bases and J by 2 bases, with 6 bases between the two germline ends. CDR3 region: CASQLTNEKLFF. DNA for the CDR3: TGTGCCAGCCAGCTCACTAATGAAAAACTGTTTTTT.

The CDR3 loop is CASSLKGYEQYV. In DNA, the CDR3 is TGTGCCAGCAGTTTAAAGGGATACGAGCAGTACGTC. The rearrangement uses TRBV28 and TRBJ2-7; D ambiguous. The germline V and J ends were trimmed by 2 bases and 4 bases, with 6 bases remaining between them. The length of the CDR3 is 12 residues. Germline V CDR1 and CDR2: MDHEN, SYDVKM.

The count of this clone is one. The chain joins TRBV5-1 to TRBJ1-1; D remains unclear. Germline lookup yields CDR1 SGHRS and CDR2 YFSETQ. Trimming left V 1 base short and J 1 base short, with 14 bases between. The CDR3 is 16 amino acids. The CDR3 is CASSLSVISSNTEAFF. The DNA of the CDR3 is TGCGCCAGCAGCTTGTCAGTGATCTCCTCGAACACTGAAGCTTTCTTT.

V usage is TRBV7-9 and J usage is TRBJ1-3; 9 bases fit TRBD1. The CDR3 consists of 16 residues. Trimming at V came to 1 base and at J to 4 bases, leaving 5 bases not matched to a gene. Germline assignment: CDR1 SEHNR and CDR2 FQNEAQ (reference sequence). The CDR3 DNA sequence: TGTGCCAGCAGCTTAGGGACAGGGGATATCGGAAACACCATATATTTT. It codes for CASSLGTGDIGNTIYF.

This rearrangement joins TRBV6-6 to TRBJ1-1; the D gene is possibly TRBD1 (5 bases). The germline V and J ends were trimmed by 5 bases and 7 bases, with 14 bases remaining between them. This CDR3 spans 13 amino acids. Per germline, CDR1 MNHNY and CDR2 SVGAGI (reference sequence). The CDR3 loop is CASSVTGPLEAFF. The CDR3 DNA sequence: TGTGCCAGCAGTGTAACAGGCCCCCTTGAAGCTTTCTTT.

This clone was picked up a small number of times. The chain combines TRBV19 with TRBJ1-2; D gene uncertain. Germline V lookup: CDR1 LNHDA, CDR2 SQIVND (reference sequence). The CDR3 sequence is 10 residues long. V was trimmed by 5 bases and J by 3 bases, leaving 1 base between them. CDR3 in amino acids: CASSDYGYTF. CDR3 DNA sequence: TGTGCCAGTAGTGACTATGGCTACACCTTC.